This TCR beta chain appears in the sequencing data of a study of a mutant IDH1 vaccine in newly diagnosed glioma. In the study overall: Patients received vaccination from 4-6 weeks after radiotherapy alone, or with temozolomide cycles. Patients had received radiotherapy, temozolomide, or both previously, most receiving both. Study observations and caveats: Among patients, 90% to 95% showed immune responses induced by the vaccine. No link was apparently found between pseudoprogression and changes in top peripheral T cell clonotypes.

TCRdb's copy holds only in-frame clones and misses some; the assay was immunoSEQ multiplex PCR. The table includes about 68,000 clones, approximately 84% detected once. Time point defined: week 35, safety follow-up. All doses held 300 ug of mutant IDH1 20-mer peptide, with topical imiquimod. As to this clone: Its antigen is not known.

This CDR3 contains 16 residues. V was pared by 1 base and J by 0 bases, with 4 bases of the junction left unmatched. Germline CDR1 is SGHTA and CDR2 is FQGNSA. The genes are TRBV7-2 and TRBJ1-1; 8 bases map to TRBD1. The specimen comprised PBMCs, sampled from a glioma patient whose treatment included an IDH1 peptide vaccine. This receptor was taken from a man aged 18-30 years with glioma. In DNA form, the CDR3 reads TGTGCCAGCAGCTTAGTAGGACAGGGAATGAACACTGAAGCTTTCTTT. This sequence encodes CASSLVGQGMNTEAFF. The full variable domain, rest sourced from reference TRBV7-2 and TRBJ1-1, is GAGVSQSPSNKVTEKGKDVELRCDPISGHTALYWYRQSLGQGLEFLIYFQGNSAPDKSGLPSDRFSAERTGGSVSTLTIQRTQQEDSAVYLCASSLVGQGMNTEAFFGQGTRLTVV.